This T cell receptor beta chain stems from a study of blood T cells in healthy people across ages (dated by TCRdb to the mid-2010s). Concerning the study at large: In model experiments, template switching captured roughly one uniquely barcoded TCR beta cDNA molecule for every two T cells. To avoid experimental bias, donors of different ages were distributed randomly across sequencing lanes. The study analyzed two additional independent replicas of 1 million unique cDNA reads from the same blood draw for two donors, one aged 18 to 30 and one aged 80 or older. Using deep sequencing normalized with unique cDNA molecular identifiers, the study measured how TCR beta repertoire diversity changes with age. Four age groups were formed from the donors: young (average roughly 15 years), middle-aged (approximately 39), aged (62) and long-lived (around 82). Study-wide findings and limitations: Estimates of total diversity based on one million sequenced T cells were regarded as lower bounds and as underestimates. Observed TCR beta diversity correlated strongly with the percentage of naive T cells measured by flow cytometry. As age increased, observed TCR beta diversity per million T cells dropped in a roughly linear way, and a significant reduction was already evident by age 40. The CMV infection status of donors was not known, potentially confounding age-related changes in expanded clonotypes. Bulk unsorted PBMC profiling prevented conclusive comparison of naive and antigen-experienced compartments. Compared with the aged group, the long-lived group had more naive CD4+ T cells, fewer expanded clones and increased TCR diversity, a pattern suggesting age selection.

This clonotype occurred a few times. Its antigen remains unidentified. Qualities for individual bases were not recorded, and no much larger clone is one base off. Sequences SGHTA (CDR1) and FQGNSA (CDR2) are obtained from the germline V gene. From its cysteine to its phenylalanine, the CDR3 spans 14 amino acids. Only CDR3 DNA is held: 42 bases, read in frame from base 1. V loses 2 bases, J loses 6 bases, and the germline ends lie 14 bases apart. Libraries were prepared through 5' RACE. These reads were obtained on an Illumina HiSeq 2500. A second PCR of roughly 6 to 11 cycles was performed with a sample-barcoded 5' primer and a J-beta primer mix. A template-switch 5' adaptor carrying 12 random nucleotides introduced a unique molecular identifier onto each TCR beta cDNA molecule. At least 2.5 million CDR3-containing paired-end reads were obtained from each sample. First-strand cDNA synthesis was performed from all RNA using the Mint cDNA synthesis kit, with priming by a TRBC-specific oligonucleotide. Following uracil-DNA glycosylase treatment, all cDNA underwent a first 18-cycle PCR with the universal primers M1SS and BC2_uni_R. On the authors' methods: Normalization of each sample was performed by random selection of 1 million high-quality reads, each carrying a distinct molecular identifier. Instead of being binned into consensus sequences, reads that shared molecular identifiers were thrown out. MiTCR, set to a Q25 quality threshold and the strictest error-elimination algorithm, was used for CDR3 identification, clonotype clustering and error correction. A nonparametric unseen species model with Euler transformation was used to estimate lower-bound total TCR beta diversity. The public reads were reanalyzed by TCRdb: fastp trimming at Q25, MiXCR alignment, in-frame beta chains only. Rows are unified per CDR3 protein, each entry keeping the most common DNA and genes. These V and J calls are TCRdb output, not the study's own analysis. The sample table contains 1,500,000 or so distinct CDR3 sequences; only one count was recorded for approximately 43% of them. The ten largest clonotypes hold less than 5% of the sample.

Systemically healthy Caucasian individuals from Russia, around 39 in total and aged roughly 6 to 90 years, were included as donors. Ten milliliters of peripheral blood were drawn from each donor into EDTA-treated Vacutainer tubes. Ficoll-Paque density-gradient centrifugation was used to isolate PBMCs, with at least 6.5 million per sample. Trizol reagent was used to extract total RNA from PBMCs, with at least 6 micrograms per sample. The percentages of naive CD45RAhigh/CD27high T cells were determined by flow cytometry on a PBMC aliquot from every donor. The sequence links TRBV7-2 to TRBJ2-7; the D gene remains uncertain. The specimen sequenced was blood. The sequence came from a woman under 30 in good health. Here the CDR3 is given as CASSLSGYSREQYF. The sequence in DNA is TGTGCCAGCAGCTTATCTGGCTATTCCCGCGAGCAGTACTTC.